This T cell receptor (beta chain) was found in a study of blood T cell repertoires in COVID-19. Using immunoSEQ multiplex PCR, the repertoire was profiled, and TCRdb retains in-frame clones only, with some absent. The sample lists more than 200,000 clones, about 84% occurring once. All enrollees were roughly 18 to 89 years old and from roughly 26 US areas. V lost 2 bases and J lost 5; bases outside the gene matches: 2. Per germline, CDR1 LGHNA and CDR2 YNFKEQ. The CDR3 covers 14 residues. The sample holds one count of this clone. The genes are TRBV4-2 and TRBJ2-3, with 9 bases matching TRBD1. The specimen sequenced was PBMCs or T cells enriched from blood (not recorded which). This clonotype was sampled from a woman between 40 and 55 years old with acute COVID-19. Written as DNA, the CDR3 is TGTGCCAGCAGCCAAACAGGGGGCGTAGATACGCAGTATTTT. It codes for CASSQTGGVDTQYF.